This TCR beta chain was profiled in a study of cytomegalovirus exposure and HLA in healthy donors. In germline, CDR1 is MNHNS, CDR2 SASEGT. CDR3 length: 13 amino acids. Study findings and constraints: Upon later analysis, HLA-associated TCR beta chains proved more clonally expanded than other, equally common chains. Reported results showed that the classifier diagnosed cytomegalovirus status with high specificity and sensitivity. With later analysis, a missense DCLRE1C variant became linked to TCR beta V- and J-gene trimming. Most CMV-associated TCR beta chains appeared HLA-restricted in a later analysis.

The PCR ran on 60 Vbeta and 13 Jbeta primers. Only in-frame clones appear in the TCRdb table, and some are missing; sequencing was by immunoSEQ multiplex PCR. The data show roughly 170,000 clones, about 77% seen once. Concerning this clone itself: Its antigen remains unknown. Germline and junction disagree at one end, which may indicate a read error.

This chain joins TRBV6-1 and TRBJ2-5, with TRBD2 matching over 7 bases. This TCR came from a man aged 25-45 years in good health and CMV-seronegative. The sequencing input was PBMCs. In nucleotides, the CDR3 is TGTGTCAGCAGAAGACTAGCCTGGGAGACCCAGTACTTC. Residues: CVSRRLAWETQYF.